The table lists the clone carrying this TCR beta chain with a few counts. Its antigen is currently unknown. V dropped 4 bases and J dropped 6; count of bases not matched to a gene: 6. Germline V gives CDR1 KGHDR, CDR2 SFDVKD. The CDR3 sequence is 15 residues long. This sample was included in a study of T cells in Graves' hyperthyroidism and ophthalmopathy. Whole-study findings and limits: The model's output predicted ophthalmopathy at a median of about 6.5 months prior to onset.

Patients having uncontrolled infection, another autoimmune disease, pregnancy or lactation were not included. Diagnostic decisions used clinical symptoms, serum thyroxine and TRAb, thyroid ultrasound and orbital computed tomography. RNA transcripts gave rise to amplified TCR beta CDR3 regions. First-round RT-PCR targeting the TCR CDR3 was performed with the HTBI primer set. TCRdb re-called the multiplex PCR reads with MiXCR, one entry per CDR3 protein. Of about 290,000 distinct CDR3 sequences listed, approximately 14% are singletons. The clonotype originates from a middle-aged woman with Graves' hyperthyroidism. The rearrangement uses TRBV24-1 and TRBJ2-1; TRBD1 matches 9 bases. Sequenced sample: blood. CDR3 protein: CATSEGQGVFNEQFF. DNA for the CDR3: TGTGCCACCAGTGAGGGACAGGGAGTCTTCAATGAGCAGTTCTTC.